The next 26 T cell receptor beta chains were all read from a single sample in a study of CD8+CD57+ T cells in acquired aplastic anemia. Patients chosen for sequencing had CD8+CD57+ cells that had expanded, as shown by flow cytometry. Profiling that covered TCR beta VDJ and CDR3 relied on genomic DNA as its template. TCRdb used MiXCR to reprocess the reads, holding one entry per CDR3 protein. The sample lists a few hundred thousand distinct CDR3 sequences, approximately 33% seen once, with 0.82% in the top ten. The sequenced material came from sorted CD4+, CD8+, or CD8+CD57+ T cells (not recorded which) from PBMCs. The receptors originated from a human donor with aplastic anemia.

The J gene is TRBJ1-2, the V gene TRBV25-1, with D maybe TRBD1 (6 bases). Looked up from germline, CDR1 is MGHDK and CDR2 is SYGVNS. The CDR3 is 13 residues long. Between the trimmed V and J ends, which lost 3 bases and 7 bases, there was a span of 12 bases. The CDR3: CASSEGGLGGYTF. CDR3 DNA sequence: TGTGCCAGCAGTGAGGGGGGCCTGGGTGGCTACACCTTC.

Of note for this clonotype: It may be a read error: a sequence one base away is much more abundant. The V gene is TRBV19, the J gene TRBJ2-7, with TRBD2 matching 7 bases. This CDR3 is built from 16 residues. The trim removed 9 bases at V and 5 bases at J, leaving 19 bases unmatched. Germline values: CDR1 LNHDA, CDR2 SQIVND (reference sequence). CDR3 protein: CASNVLAVSVPHEQYF. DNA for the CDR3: TGTGCCAGCAACGTTCTAGCGGTATCAGTCCCCCACGAGCAGTACTTC.

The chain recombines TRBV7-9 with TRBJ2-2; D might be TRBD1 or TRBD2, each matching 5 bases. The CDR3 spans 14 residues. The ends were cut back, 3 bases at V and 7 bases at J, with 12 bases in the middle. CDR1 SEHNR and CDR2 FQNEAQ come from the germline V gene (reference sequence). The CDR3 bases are TGTGCCAGCAGCTTGTCGGGGCGAAACGGGGAGCTGTTTTTT. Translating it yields CASSLSGRNGELFF.

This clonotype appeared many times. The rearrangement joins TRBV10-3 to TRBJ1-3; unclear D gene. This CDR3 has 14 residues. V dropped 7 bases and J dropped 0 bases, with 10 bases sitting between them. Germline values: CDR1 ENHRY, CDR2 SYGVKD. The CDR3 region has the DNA TGTGCCATCAAAATCTTGAGCTCTGGAAACACCATATATTTT. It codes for CAIKILSSGNTIYF.

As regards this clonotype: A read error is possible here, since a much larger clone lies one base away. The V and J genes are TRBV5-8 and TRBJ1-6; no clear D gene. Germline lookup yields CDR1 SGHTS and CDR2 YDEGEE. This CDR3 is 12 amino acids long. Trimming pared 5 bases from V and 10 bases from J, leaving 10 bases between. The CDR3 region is CASRTPVSPLHF. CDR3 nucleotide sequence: TGTGCCAGCAGAACGCCGGTGTCACCCCTCCACTTT.

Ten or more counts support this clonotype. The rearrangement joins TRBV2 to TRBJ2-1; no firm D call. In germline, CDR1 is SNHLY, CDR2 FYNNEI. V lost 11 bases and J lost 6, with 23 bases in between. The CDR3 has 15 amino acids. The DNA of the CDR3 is TGTGCCTTTCTTCCGCGTCTAACCCTAGGCAATGAGCAGTTCTTC. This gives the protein CAFLPRLTLGNEQFF.

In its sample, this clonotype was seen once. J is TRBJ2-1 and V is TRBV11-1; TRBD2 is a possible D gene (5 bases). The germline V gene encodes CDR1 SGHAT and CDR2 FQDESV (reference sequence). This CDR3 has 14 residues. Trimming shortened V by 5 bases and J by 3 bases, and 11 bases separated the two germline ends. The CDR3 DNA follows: TGTGCCAGCAGCCGAGCGGTACTCTACAATGAGCAGTTCTTC. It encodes CASSRAVLYNEQFF.

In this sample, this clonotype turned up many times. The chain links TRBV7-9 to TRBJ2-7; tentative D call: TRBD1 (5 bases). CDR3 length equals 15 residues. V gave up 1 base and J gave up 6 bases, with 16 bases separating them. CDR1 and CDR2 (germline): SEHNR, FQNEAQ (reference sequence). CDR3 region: CASSLVQGYKGEQYF. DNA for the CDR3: TGTGCCAGCAGCTTAGTTCAGGGATACAAAGGCGAGCAGTACTTC.

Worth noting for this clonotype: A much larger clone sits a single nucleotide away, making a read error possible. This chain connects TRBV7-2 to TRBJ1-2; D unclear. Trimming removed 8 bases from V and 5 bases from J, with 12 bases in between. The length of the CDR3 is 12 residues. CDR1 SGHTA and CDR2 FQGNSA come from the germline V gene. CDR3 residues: CASAIMEYGYTF. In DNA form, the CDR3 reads TGTGCCAGCGCGATCATGGAGTATGGCTACACCTTC.

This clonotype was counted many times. CDR3: CASSRQGYDEQFF. DNA of the CDR3: TGTGCCAGCAGCAGACAGGGTTATGATGAGCAGTTCTTC. The chain employs TRBV2 and TRBJ2-1; 7 bases are a match to TRBD1. The CDR3 runs 13 residues. V lost 6 bases and J lost 8; bases outside the gene matches: 7. Germline CDR1 SNHLY, CDR2 FYNNEI.

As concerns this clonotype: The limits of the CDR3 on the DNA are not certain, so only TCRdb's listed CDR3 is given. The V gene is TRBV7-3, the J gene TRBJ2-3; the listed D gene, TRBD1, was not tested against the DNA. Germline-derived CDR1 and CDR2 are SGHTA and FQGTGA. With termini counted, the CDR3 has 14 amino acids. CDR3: CASSFGRGTDTQCF.

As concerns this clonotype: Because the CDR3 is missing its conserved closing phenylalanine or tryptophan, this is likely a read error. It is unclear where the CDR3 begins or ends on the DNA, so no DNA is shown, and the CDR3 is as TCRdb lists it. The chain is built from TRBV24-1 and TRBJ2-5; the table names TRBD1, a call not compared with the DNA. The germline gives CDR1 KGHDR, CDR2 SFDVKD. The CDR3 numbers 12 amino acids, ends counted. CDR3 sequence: CATSDQGLAPNT.

Here the CDR3 reads CSASGGGTDTQYF. Here the CDR3 DNA reads TGCAGCGCGAGCGGCGGGGGCACAGATACGCAGTATTTT. This chain joins TRBV29-1 and TRBJ2-3, with D maybe TRBD2 (6 bases). The germline V and J ends were trimmed by 7 bases and 1 base, with 12 bases remaining between them. The CDR3 length is 13 residues. Germline-derived CDR1 and CDR2 are SQVTM and ANQGSEA.

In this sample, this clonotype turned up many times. This CDR3 reads CASSLEGSDTEAFF. The CDR3 nucleotides are TGTGCCAGCAGCTTAGAAGGGTCGGACACTGAAGCTTTCTTT. V usage is TRBV7-9 and J usage is TRBJ1-1; D is undetermined. The CDR3 is 14 amino acids. The germline CDR1 and CDR2 sequences are SEHNR and FQNEAQ (reference sequence). Trimming shortened V by 1 base and J by 3 bases, and 9 bases separated the two germline ends.

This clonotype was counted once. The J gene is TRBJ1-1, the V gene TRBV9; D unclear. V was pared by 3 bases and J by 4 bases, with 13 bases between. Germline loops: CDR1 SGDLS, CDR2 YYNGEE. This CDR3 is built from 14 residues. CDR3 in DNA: TGTGCCAGCAGCGGCCCCCTAGGAGGCACTGAAGCTTTCTTT. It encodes CASSGPLGGTEAFF.

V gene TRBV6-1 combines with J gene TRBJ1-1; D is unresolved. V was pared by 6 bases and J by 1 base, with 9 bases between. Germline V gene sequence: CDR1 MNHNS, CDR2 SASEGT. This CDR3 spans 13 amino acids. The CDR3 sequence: CASSMDPNTEAFF. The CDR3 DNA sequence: TGTGCCAGCAGCATGGACCCGAACACTGAAGCTTTCTTT.

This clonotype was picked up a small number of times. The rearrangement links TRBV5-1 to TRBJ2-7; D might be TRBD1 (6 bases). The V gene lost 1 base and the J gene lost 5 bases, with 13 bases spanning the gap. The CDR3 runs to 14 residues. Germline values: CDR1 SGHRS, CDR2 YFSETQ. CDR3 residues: CASSLMGTLNEQYF. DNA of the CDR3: TGCGCCAGCAGCTTGATGGGGACACTCAACGAGCAGTACTTC.

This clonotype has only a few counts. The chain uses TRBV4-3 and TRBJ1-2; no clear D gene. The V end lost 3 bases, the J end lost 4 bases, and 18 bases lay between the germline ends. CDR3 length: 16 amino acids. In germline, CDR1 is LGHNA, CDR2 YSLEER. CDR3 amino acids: CASSQQTNSPTYGYTF. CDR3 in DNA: TGCGCCAGCAGCCAGCAGACAAACTCCCCCACCTATGGCTACACCTTC.

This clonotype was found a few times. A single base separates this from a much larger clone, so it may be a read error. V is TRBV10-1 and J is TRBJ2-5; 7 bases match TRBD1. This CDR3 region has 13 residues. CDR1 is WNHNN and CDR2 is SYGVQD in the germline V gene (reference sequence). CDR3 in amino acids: CASSETGAETQCF. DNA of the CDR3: TGCGCCAGCAGTGAGACAGGGGCCGAGACCCAGTGCTTC.

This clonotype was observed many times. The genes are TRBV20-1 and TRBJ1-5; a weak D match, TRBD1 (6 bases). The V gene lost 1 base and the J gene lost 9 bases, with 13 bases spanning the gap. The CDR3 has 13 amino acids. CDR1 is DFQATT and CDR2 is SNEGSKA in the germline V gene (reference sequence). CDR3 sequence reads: CSARVGRGRPQHF. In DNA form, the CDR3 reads TGCAGTGCTAGAGTCGGCAGGGGACGGCCCCAGCATTTT.

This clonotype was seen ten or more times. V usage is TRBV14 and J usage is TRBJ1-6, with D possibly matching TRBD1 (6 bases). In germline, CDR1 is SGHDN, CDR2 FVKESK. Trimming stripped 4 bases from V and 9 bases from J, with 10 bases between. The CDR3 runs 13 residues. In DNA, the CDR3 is TGTGCCAGCAGCCCAGGGGTTCTTTCACCCCTCCACTTT. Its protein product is CASSPGVLSPLHF. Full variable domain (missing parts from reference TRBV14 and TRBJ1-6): EAGVTQFPSHSVIEKGQTVTLRCDPISGHDNLYWYRRVMGKEIKFLLHFVKESKQDESGMPNNRFLAERTGGTYSTLKVQPAELEDSGVYFCASSPGVLSPLHFGNGTRLTVT.

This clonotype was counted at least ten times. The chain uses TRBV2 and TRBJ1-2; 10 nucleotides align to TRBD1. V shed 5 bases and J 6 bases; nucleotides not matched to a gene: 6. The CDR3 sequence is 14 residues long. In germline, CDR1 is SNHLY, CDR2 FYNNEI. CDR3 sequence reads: CASSNRQGAHGYTF. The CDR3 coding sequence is TGTGCCAGCAGTAATCGACAGGGGGCGCATGGCTACACCTTC.

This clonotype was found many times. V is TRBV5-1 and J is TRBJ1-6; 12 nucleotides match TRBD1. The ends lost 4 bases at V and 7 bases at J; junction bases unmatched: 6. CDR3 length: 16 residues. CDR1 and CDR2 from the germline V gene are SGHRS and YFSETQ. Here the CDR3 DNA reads TGCGCCAGCAGCGGGGACAGGGGGCGACCGAATTCACCCCTCCACTTT. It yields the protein CASSGDRGRPNSPLHF. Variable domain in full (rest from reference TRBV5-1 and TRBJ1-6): KAGVTQTPRYLIKTRGQQVTLSCSPISGHRSVSWYQQTPGQGLQFLFEYFSETQRNKGNFPGRFSGRQFSNSRSEMNVSTLELGDSALYLCASSGDRGRPNSPLHFGNGTRLTVT.

The CDR3 protein is CASSSSGTSSGANVLTF. CDR3 bases: TGTGCCAGCTCTTCTTCCGGGACAAGCTCTGGGGCCAACGTCCTGACTTTC. This chain links TRBV25-1 with TRBJ2-6; TRBD1 might be the D (6 bases). Germline values: CDR1 MGHDK, CDR2 SYGVNS. Trimming cost V 8 bases and J 0 bases, with 17 bases left between them. The CDR3 runs 17 residues.

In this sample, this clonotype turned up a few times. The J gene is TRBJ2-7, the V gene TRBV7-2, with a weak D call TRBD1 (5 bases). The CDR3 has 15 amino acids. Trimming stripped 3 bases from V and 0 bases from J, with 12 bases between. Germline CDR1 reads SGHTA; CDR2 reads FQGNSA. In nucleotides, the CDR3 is TGTGCCAGCAGCTTCGACAGAACAAGCTCCTACGAGCAGTACTTC. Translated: CASSFDRTSSYEQYF.

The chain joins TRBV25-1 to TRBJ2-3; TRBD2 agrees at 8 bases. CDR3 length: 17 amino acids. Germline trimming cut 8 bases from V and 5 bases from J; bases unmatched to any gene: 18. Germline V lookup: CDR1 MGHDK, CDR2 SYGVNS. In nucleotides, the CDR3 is TGTGCCAGCTCCCCCGGACTGCGGGAGGTGCGGGGAGATACGCAGTATTTT. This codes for CASSPGLREVRGDTQYF. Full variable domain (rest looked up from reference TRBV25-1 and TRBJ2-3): EADIYQTPRYLVIGTGKKITLECSQTMGHDKMYWYQQDPGMELHLIHYSYGVNSTEKGDLSSESTVSRIRTEHFPLTLESARPSHTSQYLCASSPGLREVRGDTQYFGPGTRLTVL.